This TCR beta chain derives from a study of cytomegalovirus exposure and HLA in healthy donors. This clone was detected only a few times. A multiplex PCR was run with 60 Vbeta primers and 13 Jbeta primers. Some clones are missing from TCRdb's copy, which holds only in-frame ones; the method was immunoSEQ multiplex PCR. The sample carries approximately 210,000 clones, about four fifths recorded once. From germline, CDR1 is LNHDA and CDR2 SQIVND (reference sequence). The V segment lost 3 bases and the J segment 8 bases; nucleotides outside the gene matches: 2. The CDR3 consists of 14 residues. This sequence was found in a man between 18 and 29 years old in good health and CMV-seronegative. The sequencing sample was made of PBMCs. The chain recombines TRBV19 with TRBJ1-6; 9 nucleotides match TRBD1. The CDR3 bases are TGTGCCAGTAGTATGGGGACAGGGTATTCACCCCTCCACTTT. As protein: CASSMGTGYSPLHF.